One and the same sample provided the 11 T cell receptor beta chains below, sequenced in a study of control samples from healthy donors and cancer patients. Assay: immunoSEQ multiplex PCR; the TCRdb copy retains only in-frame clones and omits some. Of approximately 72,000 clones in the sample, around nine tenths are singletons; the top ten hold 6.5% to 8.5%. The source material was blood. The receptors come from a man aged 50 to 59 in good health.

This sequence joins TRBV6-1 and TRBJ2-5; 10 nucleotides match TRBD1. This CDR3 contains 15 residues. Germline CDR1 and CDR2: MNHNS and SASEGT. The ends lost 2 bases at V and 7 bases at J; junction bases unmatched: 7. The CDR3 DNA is TGTGCCAGCAGTGAATTGAGACAGGGGGCAGGGACCCAGTACTTC. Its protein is CASSELRQGAGTQYF.

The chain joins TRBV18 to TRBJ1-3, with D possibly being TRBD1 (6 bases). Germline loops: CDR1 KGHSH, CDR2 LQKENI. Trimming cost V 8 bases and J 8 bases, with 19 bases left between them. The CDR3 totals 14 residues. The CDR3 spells CASQPGGGTDTIYF. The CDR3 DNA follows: TGTGCCAGCCAACCCGGAGGGGGGACCGACACCATATATTTT.

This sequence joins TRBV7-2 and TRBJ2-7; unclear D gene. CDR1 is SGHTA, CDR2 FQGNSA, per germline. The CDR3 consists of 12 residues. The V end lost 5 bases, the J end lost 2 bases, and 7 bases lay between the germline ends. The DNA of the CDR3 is TGTGCCAGCAGCGTCATTCCCTACGAGCAGTACTTC. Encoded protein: CASSVIPYEQYF.

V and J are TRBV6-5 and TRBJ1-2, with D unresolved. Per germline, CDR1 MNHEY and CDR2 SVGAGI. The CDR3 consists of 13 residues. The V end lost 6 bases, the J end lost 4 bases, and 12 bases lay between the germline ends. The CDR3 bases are TGTGCCAGCAGCGGACCGGGGTTCTATGGCTACACCTTC. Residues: CASSGPGFYGYTF.

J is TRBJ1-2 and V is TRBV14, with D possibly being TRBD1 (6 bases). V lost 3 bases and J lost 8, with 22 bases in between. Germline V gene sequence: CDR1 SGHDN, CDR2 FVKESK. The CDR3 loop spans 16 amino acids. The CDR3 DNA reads TGTGCCAGCAGCCACCAATTCAGGGACACTATATGGGGCTACACCTTC. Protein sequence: CASSHQFRDTIWGYTF. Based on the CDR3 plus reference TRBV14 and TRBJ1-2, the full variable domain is EAGVTQFPSHSVIEKGQTVTLRCDPISGHDNLYWYRRVMGKEIKFLLHFVKESKQDESGMPNNRFLAERTGGTYSTLKVQPAELEDSGVYFCASSHQFRDTIWGYTFGSGTRLTVV.

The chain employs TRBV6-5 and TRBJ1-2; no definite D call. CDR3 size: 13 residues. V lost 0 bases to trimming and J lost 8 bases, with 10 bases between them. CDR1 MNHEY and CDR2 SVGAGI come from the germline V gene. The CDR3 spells CASSYSMGWGYTF. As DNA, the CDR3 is TGTGCCAGCAGTTACTCGATGGGTTGGGGCTACACCTTC.

CDR3 nucleotide sequence: TGTGCCAGCAGCGCCCAGGCCCCGGGCATCTATGGCTACACCTTC. This gives the protein CASSAQAPGIYGYTF. The J gene is TRBJ1-2, the V gene TRBV7-9; no firm D call. Between the trimmed V and J ends, which lost 5 bases and 4 bases, there was a span of 17 bases. CDR3 length equals 15 residues. Germline values: CDR1 SEHNR, CDR2 FQNEAQ (reference sequence).

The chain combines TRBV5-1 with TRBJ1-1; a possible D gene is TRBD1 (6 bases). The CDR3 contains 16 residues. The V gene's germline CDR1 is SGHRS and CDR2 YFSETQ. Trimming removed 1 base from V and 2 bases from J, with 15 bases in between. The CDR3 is CASSLQGLGLNTEAFF. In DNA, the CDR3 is TGCGCCAGCAGCTTGCAGGGGTTGGGGCTAAACACTGAAGCTTTCTTT.

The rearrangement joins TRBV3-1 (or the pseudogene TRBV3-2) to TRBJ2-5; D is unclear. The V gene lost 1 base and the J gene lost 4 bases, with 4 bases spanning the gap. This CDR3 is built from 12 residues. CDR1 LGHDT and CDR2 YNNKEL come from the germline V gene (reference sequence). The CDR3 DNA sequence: TGTGCCAGCAGCCAAGTGGGAGAGACCCAGTACTTC. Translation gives CASSQVGETQYF.

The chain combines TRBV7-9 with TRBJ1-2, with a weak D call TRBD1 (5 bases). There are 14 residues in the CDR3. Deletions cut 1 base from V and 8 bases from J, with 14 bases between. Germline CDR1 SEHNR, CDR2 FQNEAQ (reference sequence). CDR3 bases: TGTGCCAGCAGCTTAGACGGCCCGGGGGTAGGCTACACCTTC. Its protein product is CASSLDGPGVGYTF.

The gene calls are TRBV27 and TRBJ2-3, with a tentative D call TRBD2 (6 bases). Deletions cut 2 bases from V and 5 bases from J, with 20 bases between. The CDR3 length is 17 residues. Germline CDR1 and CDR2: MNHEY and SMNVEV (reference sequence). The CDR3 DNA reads TGTGCCAGCAGTTTAGGTGGGCTAGCGAGCCTAGGAGATACGCAGTATTTT. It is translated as CASSLGGLASLGDTQYF.